Listed here are 22 T cell receptor beta chains from one sample, sequenced in a study of chemoradiotherapy in HPV16-positive cancers. Profiled with immunoSEQ multiplex PCR; TCRdb holds only in-frame clones, not every one. The table has 4,000 to 5,000 clones, about 92% seen once. This material was acquired from a patient who underwent chemoradiotherapy. Receptor source: a human donor with HPV-associated anogenital cancer.

CDR3 residues: CASSLETGELFF. Here the CDR3 DNA reads TGTGCCAGCAGCTTGGAAACCGGGGAGCTGTTTTTT. The gene calls are TRBV11-1 and TRBJ2-2; D is unclear. The CDR3 totals 12 residues. CDR1 and CDR2 from the germline V gene are SGHAT and FQDESV (reference sequence). V was pared by 3 bases and J by 5 bases, with 4 bases between.

The table lists this clone with a few counts. This rearrangement joins TRBV4-1 to TRBJ1-5; D is uncertain. The CDR3 is made up of 16 amino acids. The germline V gene encodes CDR1 MGHRA and CDR2 YSYEKL. The V end was cut by 1 base, the J end by 0 bases, with 10 bases between. The CDR3, as DNA: TGCGCCAGCAGCCAAGTTGCCGCTTATAGCAATCAGCCCCAGCATTTT. Translating it yields CASSQVAAYSNQPQHF.

The chain carries TRBV14 and TRBJ2-7; D is uncertain. The CDR3 covers 15 residues. V shed 3 bases and J shed 7 bases, with 19 bases lying between them. The germline gives CDR1 SGHDN, CDR2 FVKESK. CDR3 region: CASSHTLLGIWEQYF. CDR3 sequence (DNA): TGTGCCAGCAGCCATACGCTCCTGGGGATCTGGGAGCAGTACTTC.

V gene TRBV9 combines with J gene TRBJ2-3, with D possibly being TRBD1 or TRBD2 (6 bases each). The V gene lost 0 bases and the J gene lost 2 bases, with 10 bases spanning the gap. Germline assignment: CDR1 SGDLS and CDR2 YYNGEE. CDR3 length: 15 amino acids. CDR3 nucleotide sequence: TGTGCCAGCAGCGTAGAAGGGGGGTACACAGATACGCAGTATTTT. Translating it yields CASSVEGGYTDTQYF.

The V and J genes are TRBV7-6 and TRBJ2-1; 8 bases agree with TRBD1. Germline trimming cut 3 bases from V and 4 bases from J; bases unmatched to any gene: 5. CDR1 SGHVS and CDR2 FNYEAQ come from the germline V gene. This CDR3 contains 15 residues. The CDR3 is CASSLFQGAYNEQFF. In DNA, the CDR3 is TGTGCCAGCAGCTTGTTCCAGGGGGCGTACAATGAGCAGTTCTTC.

This clone was observed a single time. The chain has TRBV9 and TRBJ2-7; the match to TRBD1 covers 7 bases. CDR1 SGDLS and CDR2 YYNGEE come from the germline V gene. V lost 2 bases and J lost 2; bases outside the gene matches: 7. The CDR3 is made up of 15 amino acids. CDR3 nucleotide sequence: TGTGCCAGCAGCGTGGGGGACAGATCCCCCTACGAGCAGTACTTC. Translating it yields CASSVGDRSPYEQYF.

The J gene is TRBJ2-7, the V gene TRBV30; 9 nucleotides align to TRBD1. The CDR3 covers 14 residues. The germline V gene has CDR1 GTSNPN and CDR2 SVGIG (reference sequence). The trim removed 2 bases at V and 3 bases at J, leaving 5 bases unmatched. DNA for the CDR3: TGTGCCTGGAGTAGGGGGACAGGGAACTACGAGCAGTACTTC. Translated, it gives CAWSRGTGNYEQYF.

The chain carries TRBV7-8 and TRBJ1-1; D is uncertain. The germline V gene encodes CDR1 SGHVS and CDR2 FQNEAQ. This CDR3 is 13 amino acids long. V was trimmed by 5 bases and J by 10 bases, leaving 17 bases between them. The CDR3 DNA reads TGTGCCAGCAGCCAAGACCTCGGTTGGGGAGCTTTCTTT. The encoded protein is CASSQDLGWGAFF. The variable domain in full, with the rest retrieved from reference TRBV7-8 and TRBJ1-1, is GAGVSQSPRYKVAKRGQDVALRCDPISGHVSLFWYQQALGQGPEFLTYFQNEAQLDKSGLPSDRFFAERPEGSVSTLKIQRTQQEDSAVYLCASSQDLGWGAFFGQGTRLTVV.

The chain is built from TRBV7-9 and TRBJ1-1, with D perhaps matching TRBD1 (6 bases). Looked up from germline, CDR1 is SEHNR and CDR2 is FQNEAQ (reference sequence). The CDR3 sequence is 14 residues long. V dropped 3 bases and J dropped 0 bases, with 8 bases sitting between them. As DNA, the CDR3 is TGTGCCAGCAGCTTTGGACAGCTGAACACTGAAGCTTTCTTT. Translating gives CASSFGQLNTEAFF. The whole variable domain, remainder taken from reference TRBV7-9 and TRBJ1-1, is DTGVSQNPRHKITKRGQNVTFRCDPISEHNRLYWYRQTLGQGPEFLTYFQNEAQLEKSRLLSDRFSAERPKGSFSTLEIQRTEQGDSAMYLCASSFGQLNTEAFFGQGTRLTVV.

The CDR3 spells CASSWGQTGELFF. The CDR3 DNA follows: TGTGCCAGCAGTTGGGGACAGACCGGGGAGCTGTTTTTT. The chain employs TRBV6-5 and TRBJ2-2; 7 positions match TRBD1. Trimming removed 4 bases from V and 5 bases from J; junction bases left unmatched: 1. Germline V gene data show CDR1 as MNHEY and CDR2 as SVGAGI. This CDR3 spans 13 amino acids.

The rearrangement joins TRBV2 to TRBJ2-2; TRBD2 is a possible D gene (5 bases). Germline V gene lookup returns CDR1 SNHLY and CDR2 FYNNEI. CDR3 size: 15 residues. The V gene lost 7 bases and the J gene lost 6 bases, with 18 bases spanning the gap. The CDR3 here is CASTPRASLAGELFF. The CDR3 nucleotides read TGTGCCAGCACCCCAAGGGCTAGCTTGGCCGGGGAGCTGTTTTTT.

This chain links TRBV4-1 with TRBJ1-2; 8 nucleotides agree with TRBD1. Germline V gene lookup returns CDR1 MGHRA and CDR2 YSYEKL. V lost 2 bases, J lost 5 bases, and 10 bases stayed unmatched. The CDR3 runs 16 residues. Here the CDR3 DNA reads TGCGCCAGCAGCCAAAGGACAGGGTTTAGCAAATATGGCTACACCTTC. Its translation is CASSQRTGFSKYGYTF.

The V and J genes are TRBV18 and TRBJ1-2; no firm D call. Germline values: CDR1 KGHSH, CDR2 LQKENI. Trimming took off 2 bases at V and 8 bases at J, with 12 bases between the two ends. The CDR3 extends over 13 amino acids. CDR3 amino acids: CASSPSGAPGYTF. The CDR3, as DNA: TGTGCCAGCTCACCATCCGGAGCACCCGGCTACACCTTC. The full variable domain, its missing parts supplied by reference TRBV18 and TRBJ1-2, is NAGVMQNPRHLVRRRGQEARLRCSPMKGHSHVYWYRQLPEEGLKFMVYLQKENIIDESGMPKERFSAEFPKEGPSILRIQQVVRGDSAAYFCASSPSGAPGYTFGSGTRLTVV.

This sequence joins TRBV9 and TRBJ2-1; 8 bases line up with TRBD1. CDR1 and CDR2 (germline): SGDLS, YYNGEE. After removal of 3 bases from V and 3 bases from J, the junction contained 11 bases not matched to a gene. The CDR3 loop spans 17 amino acids. CDR3 in amino acids: CASSAIKDRERYNEQFF. CDR3 sequence (DNA): TGTGCCAGCAGCGCCATAAAGGACAGGGAACGCTACAATGAGCAGTTCTTC.

V gene TRBV7-9 combines with J gene TRBJ1-1; D not certain. CDR3 length: 12 amino acids. Per the germline V gene, CDR1 is SEHNR and CDR2 is FQNEAQ (reference sequence). The V end was cut by 5 bases, the J end by 2 bases, with 6 bases between. CDR3 region: CASSPVNTEAFF. CDR3 sequence (DNA): TGTGCCAGCAGCCCGGTCAACACTGAAGCTTTCTTT.

CDR3 loop: CASSSMGSGGAIEQFF. The CDR3 coding sequence is TGTGCCAGCAGTTCCATGGGTAGCGGGGGGGCGATTGAGCAGTTCTTC. The V and J genes are TRBV7-2 and TRBJ2-1; 11 bases match TRBD2. J gave up 9 bases and V 6 bases, and 13 bases lay outside the gene matches. Germline CDR1 reads SGHTA; CDR2 reads FQGNSA. The CDR3 spans 16 residues. Together with reference TRBV7-2 and TRBJ2-1, the CDR3 gives the full variable domain: GAGVSQSPSNKVTEKGKDVELRCDPISGHTALYWYRQSLGQGLEFLIYFQGNSAPDKSGLPSDRFSAERTGGSVSTLTIQRTQQEDSAVYLCASSSMGSGGAIEQFFGPGTRLTVL.

The chain has TRBV6-5 and TRBJ1-2, with D possibly being TRBD1 (5 bases). Deletions cut 7 bases from V and 9 bases from J, with 24 bases between. The CDR3 length is 15 residues. Germline values: CDR1 MNHEY, CDR2 SVGAGI. The CDR3: CASILEGAGGRSYTF. The CDR3 coding sequence is TGTGCCAGCATCCTAGAAGGGGCGGGGGGTCGGAGCTACACCTTC.

Only one count was recorded for this clone. J is TRBJ1-2 and V is TRBV7-2; 7 nucleotides match TRBD1. With 4 bases clipped from V and 7 bases from J, the junction kept 9 bases outside the gene matches. Looked up from germline, CDR1 is SGHTA and CDR2 is FQGNSA. This CDR3 is 14 amino acids long. This CDR3 is CASSSTLTGPGYTF. CDR3 in DNA: TGTGCCAGCAGCTCGACCCTGACAGGGCCTGGCTACACCTTC.

This chain joins TRBV7-2 and TRBJ2-3, with D perhaps matching TRBD2 (7 bases). The CDR3 is 14 residues long. V lost 5 bases and J 3 bases, leaving 12 bases between the germline ends. The germline V gene has CDR1 SGHTA and CDR2 FQGNSA. In DNA form, the CDR3 reads TGTGCCAGCAGCAGGGGGGGTTTGACAGATACGCAGTATTTT. Protein sequence: CASSRGGLTDTQYF.

The chain carries TRBV19 and TRBJ1-1; D is possibly TRBD1 (5 bases). Germline CDR1 and CDR2: LNHDA and SQIVND (reference sequence). V was shortened by 3 bases and J by 6 bases, with 14 bases between the two germline ends. CDR3 size: 14 residues. In DNA, the CDR3 is TGTGCCAGTAGTATTCGCTTAGGGGTCCCTGAAGCTTTCTTT. As protein: CASSIRLGVPEAFF.

The rearrangement uses TRBV27 and TRBJ2-3, with TRBD1 matching 10 bases. The V gene end was trimmed by 6 bases and the J gene end by 0 bases; junction bases not matched to a gene: 12. The CDR3 length is 18 residues. Germline-derived CDR1 and CDR2 are MNHEY and SMNVEV (reference sequence). Here the CDR3 DNA reads TGTGCCAGCAGCCGCGACAGGGGGCACCTACCTAGCACAGATACGCAGTATTTT. It specifies CASSRDRGHLPSTDTQYF.

The CDR3 sequence: CASSLGGGGYTDTQYF. In DNA form, the CDR3 reads TGTGCCAGCAGTCTAGGGGGAGGAGGGTACACAGATACGCAGTATTTT. The rearrangement joins TRBV28 to TRBJ2-3; tentatively, D is TRBD1 or TRBD2 (6 bases each). Per germline, CDR1 MDHEN and CDR2 SYDVKM. The CDR3 is 16 residues long. Trimming took 5 bases from V and 2 from J, leaving 17 bases between them.